This T cell receptor beta chain was sequenced for a study of STAT5B mutations in CD4+ large granular lymphocyte leukemia. Across the study: The CDR3 'QG' motif was associated with a particular HLA allele among healthy donors.

The protocol was immunoSEQ multiplex PCR, while the TCRdb copy is restricted to in-frame clones and leaves out a portion. The sample has approximately 31,000 clones; roughly 72% are singletons. The TCR was taken from a human donor in good health. Specimen: CD4+ T cells from blood buffy coats.

DNA of the CDR3: TGCGCCAGCAGCCTTCGGACTAGCGGGGGGGCTCGCAATGAGCAGTTCTTC. Translating gives CASSLRTSGGARNEQFF. The chain combines TRBV4-3 with TRBJ2-1; TRBD2 aligns across 15 bases. The CDR3 sequence is 17 residues long. Germline V gene lookup returns CDR1 LGHNA and CDR2 YSLEER. The V gene end was trimmed by 4 bases and the J gene end by 6 bases; junction bases not matched to a gene: 7.